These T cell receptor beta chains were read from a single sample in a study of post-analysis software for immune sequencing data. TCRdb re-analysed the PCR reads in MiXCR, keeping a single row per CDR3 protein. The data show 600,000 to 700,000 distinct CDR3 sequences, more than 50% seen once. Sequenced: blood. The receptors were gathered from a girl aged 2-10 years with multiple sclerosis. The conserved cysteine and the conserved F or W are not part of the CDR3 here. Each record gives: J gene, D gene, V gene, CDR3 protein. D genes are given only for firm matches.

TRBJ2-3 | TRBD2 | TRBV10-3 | AISEGLSGGRQY
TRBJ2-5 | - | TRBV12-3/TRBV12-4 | ASSSPVQETQY
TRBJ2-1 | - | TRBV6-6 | ASSYEAEQF
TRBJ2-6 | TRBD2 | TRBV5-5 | ASSLELAGGPGANVLT
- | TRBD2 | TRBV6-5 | ASSYHGGEETQY
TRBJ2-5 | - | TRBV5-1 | ASSLGARWEQY
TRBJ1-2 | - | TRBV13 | ASSLYGNYGYT
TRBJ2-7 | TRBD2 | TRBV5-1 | ASSFPLAGDSYEQY
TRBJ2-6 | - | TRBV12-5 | ASGFGIKTGSGANVLT
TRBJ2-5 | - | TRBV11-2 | ASSLVPGARETQY
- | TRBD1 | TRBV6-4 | ASSAGQGAGEQY
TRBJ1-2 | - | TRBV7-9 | ASSPLRINYGYT
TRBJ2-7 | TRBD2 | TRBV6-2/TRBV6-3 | ASSYPGLAGTYEQY
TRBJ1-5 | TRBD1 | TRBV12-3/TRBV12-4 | ASSGQGNQPQH
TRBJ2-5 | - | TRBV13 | ASSPRRGGYEETQY
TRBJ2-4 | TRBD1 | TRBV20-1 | SARRTGSAKNIQY
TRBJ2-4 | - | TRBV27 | ASTRIPLAKNIQY
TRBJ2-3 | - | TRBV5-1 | ASSPRFTDTQY
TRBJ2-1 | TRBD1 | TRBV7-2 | ASTLRGQGLNEQF
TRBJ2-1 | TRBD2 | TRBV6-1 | ASSGIRAGGEQF
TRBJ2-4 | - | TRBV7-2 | ASSLESVANLAKNIQY
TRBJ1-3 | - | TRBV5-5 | ASSLGRTPGNTIY
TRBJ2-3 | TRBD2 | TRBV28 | ASSRPSGRGTSTDTQY
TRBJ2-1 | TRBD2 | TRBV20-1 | SARSTRTSGGAGEQF
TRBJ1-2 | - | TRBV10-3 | AISESSSPIYGYT
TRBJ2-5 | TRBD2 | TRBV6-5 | ASSRGTSGGPETQY
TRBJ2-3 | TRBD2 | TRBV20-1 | SGAGGSTDTQY
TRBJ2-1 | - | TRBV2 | ASSDSGGLAAYNEQF
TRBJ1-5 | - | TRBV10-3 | AISEKRDSNQPQH
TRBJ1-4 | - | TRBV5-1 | ASSLVSPGNEKLF
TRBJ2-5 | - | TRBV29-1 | SVIGEPETQY
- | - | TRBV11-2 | ASSLSPVWGLALPGHRETQY
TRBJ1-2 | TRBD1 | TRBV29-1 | SVLRTGIYGYT
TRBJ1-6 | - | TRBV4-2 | ASSRTSPQAINSPLH
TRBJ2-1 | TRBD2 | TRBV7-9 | AGSYGTSGNEQF
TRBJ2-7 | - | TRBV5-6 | ASSLSVLRSSYEQY
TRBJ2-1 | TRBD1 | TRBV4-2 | ASSRTDRGRRNEQF
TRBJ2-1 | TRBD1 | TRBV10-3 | AIAEGGRSSYNEQF
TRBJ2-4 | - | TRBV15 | ATSRGGPLAKNIQY
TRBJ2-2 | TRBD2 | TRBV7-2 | ASSPPGLAGAGELF
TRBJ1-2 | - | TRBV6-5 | ATGRSPLLNYGYT
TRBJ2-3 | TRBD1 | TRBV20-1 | SARDPRTGGRDTQY
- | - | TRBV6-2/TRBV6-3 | ASSYQGVETQY